These T cell receptor beta chains were read from a single sample in a study of T cell responses to AZD1222 COVID-19 vaccine. Clones were sequenced by immunoSEQ multiplex PCR, and TCRdb holds only the in-frame ones, with some missing. The table lists about 150,000 clones, 88% of them singletons. Sample: peripheral blood, taken on day 0 of AZD1222 vaccination. These TCRs come from an adult in good health. The CDR3 runs from the conserved cysteine through the conserved F or W.

v_call cdr3_aa
TRBV6-5 CASSYQGVIPYNEQFF
TRBV20-1 CSAGSQYEQYF
TRBV3-1/TRBV3-2 CASSHRLAGNEQFF
TRBV6-2/TRBV6-3 CASSLLRGGEQYF
TRBV9 CASSETGAHQPQHF
TRBV7-8 CASSFVDEQFF
TRBV6-5 CAAQDLNEQFF
TRBV2 CASSRWEGGYGYTF
TRBV11-2 CASSLSGAGLSYEQYF
TRBV5-6 CASSLRLYEQYF
TRBV9 CASSVGGGESYEQYF
TRBV21-1 CASSKGDSINYGYTF
TRBV9 CASSVAHNYGYTF
TRBV28 CASSPPRGLGYGYTF
TRBV7-2 CASSWTGGMNTEAFF
TRBV5-4 CASSLGGGIAEAFF
TRBV19 CASSITPRGTVQPQHF
TRBV20-1 CSASRQGSYEQYF
TRBV2 CASRETVSYGYTF
TRBV7-2 CASSLSGGGQPQHF
TRBV6-2/TRBV6-3 CASSTGTTTGELFF
TRBV5-1 CASSATDTGELFF
TRBV6-5 CASRGSGGGTQYF
TRBV25-1 CASSAGTKNTEAFF
TRBV7-9 CASSPGQGLGELFF
TRBV4-1 CASSPGGAGQPQHF
TRBV4-3 CASSQDIKGPGYGYTF
TRBV2 CASKYRDTGELFF
TRBV7-2 CASSLQGWNQPQHF
TRBV12-3/TRBV12-4 CASSFGNSPLHF
TRBV5-1 CASSSSKVTDTQYF
TRBV6-5 CASRARTGGNSPLHF
TRBV5-1 CASSFDSSTGPSGYTF
TRBV25-1 CASRGPNYGYTF
TRBV7-2 CASSLSGYTGELFF
TRBV5-8 CASSLVHKKGNEQFF